A selection of T cell receptor beta chains follows, all from one sample in a study of T cells in Graves' hyperthyroidism and ophthalmopathy. In TCRdb, the multiplex PCR reads were re-called with MiXCR into one record per CDR3 protein. Of approximately 360,000 distinct CDR3 sequences listed, around 16% are singletons. Sequencing was carried out using blood. These receptors all come from a young woman with Graves' hyperthyroidism that later progressed to Graves' ophthalmopathy. The CDR3 runs from the conserved cysteine through the conserved F or W. Fields, in order: D gene, clone size, V gene, J gene, CDR3 DNA, CDR3 protein. D genes are given only for firm matches. For some rows the clone size is stated as once, few or many, or as a class when expanded; others skip it.

>.|few|TRBV6-1|TRBJ2-7
TGTGCCAGCAAGCTGGGCTACGAGCAGTACTTC
CASKLGYEQYF
>TRBD2|.|TRBV28|TRBJ2-5
TGTGCCAGCAGTTTAGGTCTAGCGGGAGATGAGACCCAGTACTTC
CASSLGLAGDETQYF
>.|many|TRBV7-2|TRBJ2-3
TGTGCCAGCAGCACGGGGGACGGTAGCACAGATACGCAGTATTTT
CASSTGDGSTDTQYF
>TRBD1|many|TRBV6-1|TRBJ1-1
TGTGCCAGCAGTTCGCAACAGGGGAGTACTGAAGCTTTCTTT
CASSSQQGSTEAFF
>TRBD2|.|TRBV6-5|TRBJ2-7
TGTGCCAGCAGTTACCACGGACTAGCGGGTTTATACGAGCAGTACTTC
CASSYHGLAGLYEQYF
>TRBD1|.|TRBV7-8|TRBJ2-1
TGTGCCAGCAGCTTAGGATTATGGGACAGGGCTTCCAATGAGCAGTTCTTC
CASSLGLWDRASNEQFF
>TRBD1|.|TRBV19|TRBJ1-2
TGTGCCAGTAGAACCAAGCCCCCGACAGGGGGGGATTTTAACTATGGCTACACCTTC
CASRTKPPTGGDFNYGYTF
>.|many|TRBV18|TRBJ1-4
TGTGCCAGCTCACCACGCTCCAACAGCCATAATGAAAAACTGTTTTTT
CASSPRSNSHNEKLFF
>.|many|TRBV13|TRBJ1-1
TGTGCCAGCAGCTTAGGCGGCAACTGGAACGAAGTAACTTTCTTT
CASSLGGNWNEVTFF
>TRBD2|many|TRBV3-1|TRBJ2-3
TGTGCCAGCAGCCAAGATGGGCGGGAGGGATCGAATACGCAGTATTTT
CASSQDGREGSNTQYF
>.|few|TRBV27|TRBJ2-7
TGTGCCAGCAGTTCCGGGGACTTCTACGAGCAGTACTTC
CASSSGDFYEQYF
>TRBD1|many|TRBV6-1|TRBJ2-1
TGTGCCAGCAGTGTGGCTGGGACAGGGAGATTCAATGAGCAGTTCTTC
CASSVAGTGRFNEQFF
>TRBD1|.|TRBV12-3/TRBV12-4|TRBJ1-4
TGTGCCAGCAGTGCGACAGGGGGCGGGGAAAAACTGTTTTTT
CASSATGGGEKLFF
>.|few|TRBV9|TRBJ2-2
TGTGCCAGCAGCCCACGGCGCGTTGGTACCGGGGAGCTGTTTTTT
CASSPRRVGTGELFF
>TRBD1|many|TRBV28|TRBJ1-2
TGTGCCAGCAGTTTCGGGACAGCGAACTATGGCTACACCTTC
CASSFGTANYGYTF
>.|many|TRBV27|TRBJ2-7
TGTGCCAGCAGTTCTACGACGTGGGGGGCTAGAATCTACGAGCAGTACTTC
CASSSTTWGARIYEQYF
>.|few|TRBV12-3/TRBV12-4|TRBJ1-3
TGTGCCAGCCTATCAGGGGACTCTGGAAACACCATATATTTT
CASLSGDSGNTIYF
>TRBD1|.|TRBV20-1|TRBJ1-5
TGCAGTGCTAGAGAGACAGGGAAACAGCCCCGGCATTTT
CSARETGKQPRHF
>.|.|TRBV6-2/TRBV6-3|TRBJ2-2
TGTGCCCATTTCGGGAAACGGGGGACGGGCACCGGGGAGCTGTTTTTT
CAHFGKRGTGTGELFF
>.|many|TRBV6-1|TRBJ2-1
TGTGCCAGCAGTGAGGACGCGGGAAGGGGATCGGATGAGCAGTTCTTC
CASSEDAGRGSDEQFF
>.|many|TRBV2|TRBJ1-1
TGTGCCAGCAGTGAATGGGGCAGTCAGAACACTGAAGCTTTCTTT
CASSEWGSQNTEAFF
>.|.|TRBV28|TRBJ1-6
TGTGCCAGCAGTTTATTAGCAGCCATATCGAACAATAATTCACCCCTCCACTTT
CASSLLAAISNNNSPLHF
>TRBD1|.|TRBV29-1|TRBJ2-7
TGCAGCGCCTATGGGACAGGGGCTTCCTACGAGCAGTACTTC
CSAYGTGASYEQYF
>.|.|TRBV5-1|TRBJ2-2
TGCGCCAGCAGCTTTTTGGACAACACCGGGGAGCTGTTTTTT
CASSFLDNTGELFF
>.|many|TRBV27|TRBJ1-1
TGTGCCAGCACAGGCGCCAGTGAAGCTTTCTTT
CASTGASEAFF
>TRBD2|many|TRBV20-1|TRBJ2-1
TGCAGTGCTAGAGAGGGGACTAGCGGCAATGAGCAGTTCTTC
CSAREGTSGNEQFF
>.|.|TRBV27|TRBJ1-1
TGTGCCAGCAGTTTATTGGGGGGAAGGGTAGAGAACACTGAAGCTTTCTTT
CASSLLGGRVENTEAFF
>.|.|TRBV29-1|TRBJ2-6
TGCAGCGTTGACGCGACAGAAGCTCGGTCTGGGGCCAACGTCCTGACTTTC
CSVDATEARSGANVLTF
>TRBD2|.|TRBV19|TRBJ2-1
TGTGCCACTAGGACTAGCGGTGGAAATGAGCAGTTCTTC
CATRTSGGNEQFF
>.|many|TRBV11-2|TRBJ1-2
TGTGCCAGCAGCTTAGCCGGAACCTATGGCTACACCTTC
CASSLAGTYGYTF
>.|.|TRBV7-3|TRBJ1-5
TGCGCCAGCAGCCAATTAGGTGGTCAGCCCCAGCATTTT
CASSQLGGQPQHF
>TRBD1|.|TRBV4-1|TRBJ2-1
TGCGCCAGCAGCCAAGTACCGGGACAGGGGGCCGGTGAGCAGTTCTTC
CASSQVPGQGAGEQFF
>.|.|TRBV7-2|TRBJ2-1
TGTGCCAGCAGCGACCCTACTCTAAATGAGCAGTTCTTC
CASSDPTLNEQFF
>TRBD2|.|TRBV20-1|TRBJ2-1
TGCAGTGCTAGAGGGACTAGCGGGAGCTATGAGCAGTTCTTC
CSARGTSGSYEQFF
>.|.|TRBV3-1|TRBJ2-2
TGTGCCAGCAGCCGGAGAGAGAACGGGGAGCTGTTTTTT
CASSRRENGELFF
>.|few|TRBV5-1|TRBJ2-2
TGCGCCAGCAGCATACGACTAGTTCTTAACACCGGGGAGCTGTTTTTT
CASSIRLVLNTGELFF
>.|many|TRBV7-2|TRBJ2-3
TGTGCCACTACGGGGAGTCTATATACGCAGTATTTT
CATTGSLYTQYF
>.|many|TRBV12-3/TRBV12-4|TRBJ1-6
TGTGCCAGCAGTTTGATGGCCGCAGGATATAATTCACCCCTCCACTTT
CASSLMAAGYNSPLHF
>TRBD2|many|TRBV6-2/TRBV6-3|TRBJ2-5
TGTGCCAGCAGTTACAGGATGCGGGAGGAGTTAGAGACCCAGTACTTC
CASSYRMREELETQYF
>TRBD2|many|TRBV2|TRBJ2-1
TGTGCCAGCGGGAGGGTAGGAAATGAGCAGTTCTTC
CASGRVGNEQFF
>.|many|TRBV7-2|TRBJ2-1
TGTGCCAGCAGCTTAAGGGGGGGGGTTAACGAGCAGTTCTTC
CASSLRGGVNEQFF
>TRBD2|few|TRBV6-2/TRBV6-3|TRBJ2-3
TGTGCCAGCAGTTACTCAATGCGGGAGGGAACAGATACGCAGTATTTT
CASSYSMREGTDTQYF
>.|.|TRBV6-6|TRBJ1-3
TGTGCCAGCAGTTACTCGACCCCCGGCTCTGGAAACACCATATATTTT
CASSYSTPGSGNTIYF
>.|.|TRBV29-1|TRBJ2-3
TGCAGCGTTGACCCGGGACATTCAGATACGCAGTATTTT
CSVDPGHSDTQYF
>.|.|TRBV12-3/TRBV12-4|TRBJ2-7
TGTGCCAGCAGTTTTCCAGGGCGCGAGCAGTACTTC
CASSFPGREQYF
>TRBD2|many|TRBV7-8|TRBJ2-1
TGTGCCAGCAGCGCCACTAGGACTAGGAACAATGAGCAGTTCTTC
CASSATRTRNNEQFF
>.|few|TRBV29-1|TRBJ2-5
TGCAGCGTTGGTAGTAGGGCCTCAGAGACCCAGTACTTC
CSVGSRASETQYF
>TRBD2|few|TRBV18|TRBJ2-7
TGTGCCACCACCGCCGGGACTAGTGACGAGCAGTACTTC
CATTAGTSDEQYF
>.|.|TRBV9|TRBJ1-4
TGTGCCAGCAGCGTAGGGGGGACATCTAATGAAAAACTGTTTTTT
CASSVGGTSNEKLFF
>.|many|TRBV6-2/TRBV6-3|TRBJ2-1
TGTGCCAGCACCGACGACGCCTACAATGAGCAGTTCTTC
CASTDDAYNEQFF
>.|many|TRBV30|TRBJ2-7
TGTGCCTGGACTCGGGACTCAGGCTACGAGCAGTACTTC
CAWTRDSGYEQYF
>TRBD1|few|TRBV4-2|TRBJ1-2
TGTGCCAGCAGCTCCTTGGACAGGGGGCAATCTAACTATGGCTACACCTTC
CASSSLDRGQSNYGYTF
>.|.|TRBV14|TRBJ2-6
TGTGCCAGCAGCTACAAGGGGGCCAACGTCCTGACTTTC
CASSYKGANVLTF